This T cell receptor (beta chain) was observed in a study of T cell responses to AZD1222 COVID-19 vaccine. Clones were read by immunoSEQ multiplex PCR, and TCRdb kept only the in-frame ones, dropping some. The repertoire holds about 140,000 clones, with approximately 90% as singletons. Points from the study as a whole: Clonal diversity was possibly underestimated, and the donors were mostly white British, with more females. Among AZD1222 vaccinees, only six were seropositive at baseline.

V lost 4 bases and J 1 base, leaving 3 bases between the germline ends. The CDR3 contains 12 residues. CDR1 ENHRY and CDR2 SYGVKD come from the germline V gene. On this clone itself: Its specificity is unknown. Other DNA sequences within the sample encode an identical CDR3.

This rearrangement joins TRBV10-3 to TRBJ2-3, with D uncertain. The TCR sequence derives from an adult who received the AZD1222 COVID-19 vaccine. The material was peripheral blood, obtained 28 days after the second AZD1222 dose. The CDR3 DNA reads TGTGCCATCAGTGGAGGCACAGATACGCAGTATTTT. Amino acids: CAISGGTDTQYF.